This T cell receptor (beta chain) came from a study of naive and memory T cell subsets. Study results and caveats: Possibly reflecting memory cells re-expressing CD45RA, a few larger clonotypes occurred in naive repertoires, especially CD8. Clonotypes are single alpha or beta chains, not paired receptors.

Trimming cost V 2 bases and J 5 bases, with 7 bases left between them. CDR3 size: 12 residues. Points on this clonotype: Its antigen remains unidentified.

The beta constant-region primer was an equimolar mix of two oligonucleotides covering TRBC1 and TRBC2. Four rounds of PCR amplified the ligated cDNA using nested alpha and beta constant-region primers plus SP2. The cDNA 3' end received a ligated single-stranded oligonucleotide carrying the SP2 primer and a 12-nucleotide UMI. TCRdb recomputed calls from the UMI-ligation and nested PCR reads with MiXCR, one row per CDR3 protein. Seen here are about 90,000 distinct CDR3 sequences, 11% observed once, and the top ten hold roughly 0.13%. The receptor was isolated from a human donor in good health. J is TRBJ2-7 and V is TRBV12-3 or TRBV12-4, with D hard to call. What was sequenced was naive CD4+ T cells from blood. The CDR3 sequence is CASSLMDDEQYF. The CDR3 bases are TGTGCCAGCAGTTTAATGGATGACGAGCAGTACTTC.